This T cell receptor beta chain was sequenced in a study of T cells in localized non-small cell lung cancer. Profiling relied on immunoSEQ multiplex PCR, and the TCRdb table lists in-frame clones only, not all of them. The repertoire consists of roughly 35,000 clones, with about 91% occurring once and the leading ten covering approximately 12%. CDR3 length: 14 amino acids. V lost 5 bases to trimming and J lost 3 bases, with 14 bases between them. Germline lookup yields CDR1 SEHNR and CDR2 FQNEAQ (reference sequence). The V and J genes are TRBV7-9 and TRBJ2-7; possibly TRBD1 for D (5 bases). The sample here was peripheral blood mononuclear cells, taken before any cancer treatment. The clonotype was recovered from a female donor older than 55 with stage II lung adenocarcinoma. CDR3 protein: CASSPRSRDYEQYF. DNA of the CDR3: TGTGCCAGCAGCCCCAGGAGCAGGGACTACGAGCAGTACTTC.